A single sample gave rise to the 16 T cell receptor beta chains below, sequenced in a study of shared clonotypes between healthy human individuals. Libraries were prepared by immunoSEQ multiplex PCR; TCRdb keeps only in-frame clonotypes and omits some of them. The sample shows 2.5 million or so clones, over 85% of them seen only once. Sequencing was carried out using naive CD4+ T cells sorted from blood. Indicated subset: CD45RA+ positively selected. The receptors were sampled from a man younger than 35 in good health.

The chain carries TRBV5-1 and TRBJ1-6, with TRBD1 matching over 7 bases. Unmatched junction bases numbered 11, after V lost 6 bases and J lost 5 bases. CDR1 SGHRS and CDR2 YFSETQ come from the germline V gene. There are 16 residues in the CDR3. The CDR3 region has the DNA TGCGCCAGCAAGGAGTTCTGGGACAGAGATAATTCACCCCTCCACTTT. Translation gives CASKEFWDRDNSPLHF.

The chain links TRBV7-2 to TRBJ1-6, with no clear D. V was shortened by 1 base and J by 0 bases, with 13 bases between the two germline ends. The CDR3 spans 18 residues. Germline V gene lookup returns CDR1 SGHTA and CDR2 FQGNSA. The CDR3: CASSLDYWASSYNSPLHF. The CDR3 DNA is TGTGCCAGCAGCTTAGACTACTGGGCTAGCTCCTATAATTCACCCCTCCACTTT.

Turning to this clone: The same CDR3 can be traced to other DNA sequences in this sample. The V and J genes are TRBV6-5 and TRBJ2-1; the D gene is possibly TRBD1 (6 bases). The CDR3 has 11 residues. The V gene lost 10 bases and the J gene lost 3 bases, with 7 bases spanning the gap. The V gene's germline CDR1 is MNHEY and CDR2 SVGAGI. The CDR3 coding sequence is TGTGCCACCAGGGGCTACAATGAGCAGTTCTTC. Protein: CATRGYNEQFF.

This chain joins TRBV5-1 and TRBJ2-1; the D gene is possibly TRBD1 (6 bases). The V end lost 4 bases, the J end lost 5 bases, and 16 bases lay between the germline ends. Germline CDR1 SGHRS, CDR2 YFSETQ. The CDR3 totals 15 residues. The CDR3 reads CASSRTDRTNNEQFF. The CDR3, as DNA: TGCGCCAGCAGCCGAACCGACAGGACAAACAATGAGCAGTTCTTC. Looking up the rest from reference TRBV5-1 and TRBJ2-1 gives the full variable domain: KAGVTQTPRYLIKTRGQQVTLSCSPISGHRSVSWYQQTPGQGLQFLFEYFSETQRNKGNFPGRFSGRQFSNSRSEMNVSTLELGDSALYLCASSRTDRTNNEQFFGPGTRLTVL.

The chain uses TRBV6-6 and TRBJ2-3; D not resolved. The CDR3 is 12 amino acids. The V gene lost 6 bases and the J gene lost 6 bases, with 10 bases spanning the gap. Germline V gene lookup returns CDR1 MNHNY and CDR2 SVGAGI (reference sequence). CDR3 loop: CASSSVSDTQYF. The CDR3 DNA is TGTGCCAGCAGCTCCGTTTCGGATACGCAGTATTTT.

The chain uses TRBV9 and TRBJ1-1; D unresolved. Per the germline V gene, CDR1 is SGDLS and CDR2 is YYNGEE. The CDR3 is made up of 14 amino acids. Trimming pared 4 bases from V and 1 base from J, leaving 11 bases between. The CDR3 is CASSPTTWNTEAFF. The DNA for the CDR3 is TGTGCCAGCAGCCCCACGACTTGGAACACTGAAGCTTTCTTT.

This chain joins TRBV30 and TRBJ1-2, with D possibly TRBD1 on 5 matching bases. The CDR3 is 15 residues long. Trimming pared 1 base from V and 4 bases from J, leaving 16 bases between. CDR1 GTSNPN and CDR2 SVGIG come from the germline V gene (reference sequence). DNA for the CDR3: TGTGCCTGGAGTGCGTCTTTTGGGGGGGGCTATGGCTACACCTTC. Encoded protein: CAWSASFGGGYGYTF.

The chain has TRBV9 and TRBJ2-7; 8 bases align to TRBD2. V shed 3 bases, J shed 6 bases, and the junction held 11 bases outside the gene matches. The CDR3 totals 15 residues. Germline CDR1 reads SGDLS; CDR2 reads YYNGEE. CDR3 protein: CASSGRAGVGSEQYF. The DNA of the CDR3 is TGTGCCAGCAGCGGGAGAGCGGGAGTAGGTTCCGAGCAGTACTTC.

This chain's CDR3 is CASSHRDLKAFF. CDR3 sequence (DNA): TGTGCCAGCAGTCACAGGGATTTGAAAGCTTTCTTT. The rearrangement links TRBV28 to TRBJ1-1, with a possible D match to TRBD1 (6 bases). V was cut by 5 bases and J by 9 bases, with 13 bases left in between. CDR1 and CDR2 (germline): MDHEN, SYDVKM. This CDR3 has 12 amino acids.

This chain links TRBV30 with TRBJ2-7, with D perhaps matching TRBD2 (7 bases). V shed 4 bases and J shed 6 bases, with 25 bases lying between them. Germline values: CDR1 GTSNPN, CDR2 SVGIG (reference sequence). The CDR3 covers 16 residues. CDR3 DNA sequence: TGTGCCTGGACGGGTGGGGGGGCACCATACACCGCCGAGCAGTACTTC. Its translation is CAWTGGGAPYTAEQYF. The full variable domain, in which reference TRBV30 and TRBJ2-7 provide the parts outside the CDR3, is SQTIHQWPATLVQPVGSPLSLECTVEGTSNPNLYWYRQAAGRGLQLLFYSVGIGQISSEVPQNLSASRPQDRQFILSSKKLLLSDSGFYLCAWTGGGAPYTAEQYFGPGTRLTVT.

The chain is built from TRBV11-2 and TRBJ1-6; TRBD1 matches 7 bases. From germline, CDR1 is SGHAT and CDR2 FQNNGV. V was clipped by 1 base and J by 9 bases; unmatched bases: 9. CDR3 length: 16 residues. CDR3 sequence: CASSLVISQGGSPLHF. The CDR3 nucleotides read TGTGCCAGCAGCTTAGTTATTAGTCAGGGGGGTTCACCCCTCCACTTT.

CDR3 DNA: TGTGCCAGCAGTTCAGGACGGATTGCAACTAATGAAAAACTGTTTTTT. Amino acids: CASSSGRIATNEKLFF. This chain uses TRBV6-5 with TRBJ1-4; D not certain. CDR1 and CDR2 (germline): MNHEY, SVGAGI. Trimming removed 4 bases at V and 0 bases at J, with 12 bases between. CDR3 size: 16 residues.

Remarks on this clone: Other DNA sequences in the sample encode the same CDR3. DNA of the CDR3: TGTGCCAGCTCACCGGGGCCCAACAATCAGCCCCAGCATTTT. Translation: CASSPGPNNQPQHF. The V call is TRBV18, the J call TRBJ1-5, with TRBD1 as a possible D gene (5 bases). Trimming cost V 3 bases and J 3 bases, with 9 bases left between them. This CDR3 is built from 14 residues. Germline values: CDR1 KGHSH, CDR2 LQKENI.

As concerns this clone: An end of the junction differs from the germline gene, which may be a read error. The chain employs TRBV19 and TRBJ1-6, with D maybe TRBD1 (5 bases). The CDR3 length is 14 residues. Germline loops: CDR1 LNHDA, CDR2 SQIVND (reference sequence). CDR3: CASSILQANPPLHF. The DNA of the CDR3 is TGTGCCAGTAGTATCTTACAGGCTAATCCACCCCTCCACTTT.

The chain links TRBV6-5 to TRBJ1-1; weak D call: TRBD1 (5 bases). Germline CDR1 is MNHEY and CDR2 is SVGAGI. The CDR3 length is 13 residues. V lost 9 bases and J 6 bases, leaving 17 bases between the germline ends. This chain's CDR3 is CASSIGGLAEAFF. The CDR3 region has the DNA TGTGCCAGTAGTATCGGGGGTTTGGCTGAAGCTTTCTTT.

Details on this clone: Within the sample, other DNA sequences also encode this same CDR3. The chain joins TRBV20-1 to TRBJ2-5, with unresolved D. This CDR3 is built from 11 residues. Germline V gene lookup returns CDR1 DFQATT and CDR2 SNEGSKA (reference sequence). V was shortened by 6 bases and J by 3 bases, with 8 bases between the two germline ends. CDR3 amino acids: CSARPEETQYF. The CDR3 coding sequence is TGCAGTGCCCGACCAGAAGAGACCCAGTACTTC.